This TCR beta chain was sequenced in a study of blood T cell repertoires in COVID-19. Looking at the study overall: From the United States, Italy and Spain came samples of acute and convalescent COVID-19. PBMCs, B-cell-depleted T cells, or T cells provided the cDNA or gDNA that made up the material.

CDR3 length equals 16 residues. V lost 3 bases, J lost 7 bases, and 12 bases stayed unmatched. Germline lookup yields CDR1 SGHDN and CDR2 FVKESK. Original processing notes: Amplifying reference gene primers gave estimates of nucleated cell counts. The table came from immunoSEQ multiplex PCR; TCRdb's copy has only in-frame clones and leaves some out. V and J calls and clone size follow that table, whereas D and trimming were derived from the DNA. The sample yields about 160,000 clones, roughly four fifths seen once. This chain links TRBV14 with TRBJ1-1; 9 nucleotides line up with TRBD1. The material sequenced was peripheral blood. This TCR came from a human donor in a cohort sampled during active COVID-19. CDR3 loop: CASSHPGQGRLSEAFF. The CDR3 DNA sequence: TGTGCCAGCAGCCATCCCGGACAGGGGAGGCTTAGTGAAGCTTTCTTT.